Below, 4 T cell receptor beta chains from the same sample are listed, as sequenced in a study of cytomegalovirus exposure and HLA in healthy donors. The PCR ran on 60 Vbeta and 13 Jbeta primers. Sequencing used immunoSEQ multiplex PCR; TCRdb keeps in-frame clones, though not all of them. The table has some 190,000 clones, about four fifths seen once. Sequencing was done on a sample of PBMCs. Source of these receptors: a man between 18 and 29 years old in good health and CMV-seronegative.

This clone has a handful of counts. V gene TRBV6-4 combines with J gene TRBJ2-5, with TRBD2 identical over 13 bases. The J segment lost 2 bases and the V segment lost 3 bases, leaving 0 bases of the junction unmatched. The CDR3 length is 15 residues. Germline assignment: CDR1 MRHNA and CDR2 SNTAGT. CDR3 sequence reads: CASSELAGGQETQYF. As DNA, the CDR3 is TGTGCCAGCAGTGAACTAGCGGGGGGGCAAGAGACCCAGTACTTC.

The CDR3 nucleotides are TGTGCTAGTGGGGGGCTCCAAGAGACCCAGTACTTC. Amino acid sequence: CASGGLQETQYF. The rearrangement uses TRBV12-5 and TRBJ2-5, with a tentative D call TRBD1 (5 bases). Germline V gives CDR1 LGHNT, CDR2 FRNRAP. V lost 6 bases, J lost 1 base, and 6 bases lay in between. The CDR3 has 12 residues.

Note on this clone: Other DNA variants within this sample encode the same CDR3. The CDR3 protein is CASSELGQGPTDTQYF. CDR3 bases: TGTGCCAGCAGTGAATTAGGACAGGGGCCTACAGATACGCAGTATTTT. This sequence joins TRBV6-1 and TRBJ2-3; TRBD1 aligns across 9 bases. Trimming removed 2 bases from V and 3 bases from J; junction bases left unmatched: 6. Germline V gene data show CDR1 as MNHNS and CDR2 as SASEGT. The CDR3 covers 16 residues.

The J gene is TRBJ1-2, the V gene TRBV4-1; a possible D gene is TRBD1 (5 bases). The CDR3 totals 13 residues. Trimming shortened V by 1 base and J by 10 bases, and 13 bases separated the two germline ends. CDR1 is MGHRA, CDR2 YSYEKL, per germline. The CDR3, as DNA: TGCGCCAGCAGCCAAGGGACCAGGGAACACTACACCTTC. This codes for CASSQGTREHYTF.